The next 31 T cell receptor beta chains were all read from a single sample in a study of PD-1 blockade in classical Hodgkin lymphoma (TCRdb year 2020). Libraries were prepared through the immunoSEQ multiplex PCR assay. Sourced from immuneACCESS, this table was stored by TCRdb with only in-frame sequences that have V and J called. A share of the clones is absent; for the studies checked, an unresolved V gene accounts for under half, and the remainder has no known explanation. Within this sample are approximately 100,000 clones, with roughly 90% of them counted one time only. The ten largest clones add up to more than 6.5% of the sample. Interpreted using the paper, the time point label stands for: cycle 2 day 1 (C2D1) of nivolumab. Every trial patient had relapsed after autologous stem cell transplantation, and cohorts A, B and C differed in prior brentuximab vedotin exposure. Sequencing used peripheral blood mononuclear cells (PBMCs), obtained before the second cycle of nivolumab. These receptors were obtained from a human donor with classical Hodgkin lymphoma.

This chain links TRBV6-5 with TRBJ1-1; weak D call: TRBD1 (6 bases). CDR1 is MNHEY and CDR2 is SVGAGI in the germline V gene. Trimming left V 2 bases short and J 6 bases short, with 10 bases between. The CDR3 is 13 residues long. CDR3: CASSYHREAEAFF. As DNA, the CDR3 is TGTGCCAGCAGTTACCACAGGGAAGCTGAAGCTTTCTTT.

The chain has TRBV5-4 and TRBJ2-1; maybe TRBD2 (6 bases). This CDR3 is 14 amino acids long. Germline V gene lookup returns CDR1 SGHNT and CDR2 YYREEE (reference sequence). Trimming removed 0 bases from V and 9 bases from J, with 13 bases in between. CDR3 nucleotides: TGTGCCAGCAGCTTGGTAGGTGCGGGACGTGAGCAGTTCTTC. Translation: CASSLVGAGREQFF.

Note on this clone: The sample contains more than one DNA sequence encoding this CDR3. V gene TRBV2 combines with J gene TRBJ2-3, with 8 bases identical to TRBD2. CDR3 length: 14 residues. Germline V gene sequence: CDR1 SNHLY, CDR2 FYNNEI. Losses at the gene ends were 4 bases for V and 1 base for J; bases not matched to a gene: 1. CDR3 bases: TGTGCCAGCAGTGTTAGCGGGGGCACAGATACGCAGTATTTT. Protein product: CASSVSGGTDTQYF.

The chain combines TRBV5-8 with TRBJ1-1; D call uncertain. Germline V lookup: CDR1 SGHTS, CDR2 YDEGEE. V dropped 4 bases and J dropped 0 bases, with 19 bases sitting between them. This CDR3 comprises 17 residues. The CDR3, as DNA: TGTGCCAGCAGCCCGTGGGATTGGCCACCAGTGAACACTGAAGCTTTCTTT. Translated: CASSPWDWPPVNTEAFF. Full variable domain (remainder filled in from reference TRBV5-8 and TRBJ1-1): EAGVTQSPTHLIKTRGQQATLRCSPISGHTSVYWYQQALGLGLQFLLWYDEGEERNRGNFPPRFSGRQFPNYSSELNVNALELEDSALYLCASSPWDWPPVNTEAFFGQGTRLTVV.

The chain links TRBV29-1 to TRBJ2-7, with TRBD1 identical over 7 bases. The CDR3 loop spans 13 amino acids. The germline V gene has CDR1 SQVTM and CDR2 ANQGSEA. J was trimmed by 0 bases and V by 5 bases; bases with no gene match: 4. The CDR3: CSVWTGDSYEQYF. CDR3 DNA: TGCAGCGTTTGGACAGGAGACTCCTACGAGCAGTACTTC.

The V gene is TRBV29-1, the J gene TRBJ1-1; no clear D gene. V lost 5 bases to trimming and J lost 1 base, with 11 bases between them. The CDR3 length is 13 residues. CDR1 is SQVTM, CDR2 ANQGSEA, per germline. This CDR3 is CSVYRQENTEAFF. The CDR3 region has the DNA TGCAGCGTTTACCGTCAGGAGAACACTGAAGCTTTCTTT. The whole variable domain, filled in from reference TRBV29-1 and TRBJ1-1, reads SAVISQKPSRDICQRGTSLTIQCQVDSQVTMMFWYRQQPGQSLTLIATANQGSEATYESGFVIDKFPISRPNLTFSTLTVSNMSPEDSSIYLCSVYRQENTEAFFGQGTRLTVV.

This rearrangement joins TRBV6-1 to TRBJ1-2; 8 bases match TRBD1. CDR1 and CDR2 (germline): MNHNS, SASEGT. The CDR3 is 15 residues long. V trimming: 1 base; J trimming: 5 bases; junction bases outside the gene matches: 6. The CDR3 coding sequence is TGTGCCAGCAGTGAAGGGACAGGGTCTTGGTATGGCTACACCTTC. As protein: CASSEGTGSWYGYTF.

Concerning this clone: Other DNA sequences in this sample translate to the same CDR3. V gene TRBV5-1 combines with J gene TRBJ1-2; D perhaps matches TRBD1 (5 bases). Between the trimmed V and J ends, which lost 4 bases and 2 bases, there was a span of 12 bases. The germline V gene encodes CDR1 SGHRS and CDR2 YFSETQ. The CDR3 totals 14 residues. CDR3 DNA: TGCGCCAGCAGCGTCAACGGGGACAACTATGGCTACACCTTC. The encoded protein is CASSVNGDNYGYTF.

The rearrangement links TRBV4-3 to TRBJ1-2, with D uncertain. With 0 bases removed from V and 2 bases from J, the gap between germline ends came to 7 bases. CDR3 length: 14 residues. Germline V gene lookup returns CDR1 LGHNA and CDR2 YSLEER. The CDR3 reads CASSQEGTNYGYTF. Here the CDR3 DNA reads TGCGCCAGCAGCCAAGAGGGCACCAACTATGGCTACACCTTC.

CDR3 DNA sequence: TGTGCCAGTAGGCTCGGAGGGACAGGTGACTACGAGCAGTACTTC. Residues: CASRLGGTGDYEQYF. This chain uses TRBV19 with TRBJ2-7; 8 nucleotides align to TRBD1. CDR1 and CDR2 from the germline V gene are LNHDA and SQIVND (reference sequence). The CDR3 is 15 residues long. V shed 6 bases, J shed 3 bases, and the junction held 10 bases outside the gene matches.

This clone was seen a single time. The DNA for the CDR3 is TGTGCCAGCAACCTCCAGCGGGGGGGCCGCGATGAGCAGTTCTTC. Translation: CASNLQRGGRDEQFF. The rearrangement uses TRBV2 and TRBJ2-1, with TRBD2 identical over 10 bases. This CDR3 contains 15 residues. V was clipped by 7 bases and J by 8 bases; unmatched bases: 11. CDR1 SNHLY and CDR2 FYNNEI come from the germline V gene.

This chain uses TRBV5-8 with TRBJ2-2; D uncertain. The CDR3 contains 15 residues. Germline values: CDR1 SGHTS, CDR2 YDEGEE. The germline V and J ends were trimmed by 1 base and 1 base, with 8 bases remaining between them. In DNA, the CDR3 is TGTGCCAGCAGCTTGTTCGGCCTGAACACCGGGGAGCTGTTTTTT. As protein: CASSLFGLNTGELFF.

The CDR3 sequence: CASREGGPVGTQYF. DNA of the CDR3: TGTGCCAGCAGAGAAGGGGGGCCCGTGGGTACGCAGTATTTT. J is TRBJ2-3 and V is TRBV27, with D perhaps TRBD1 or TRBD2 (6 bases each). The CDR3 is 14 amino acids. From germline, CDR1 is MNHEY and CDR2 SMNVEV (reference sequence). V shed 6 bases and J shed 8 bases, with 18 bases lying between them.

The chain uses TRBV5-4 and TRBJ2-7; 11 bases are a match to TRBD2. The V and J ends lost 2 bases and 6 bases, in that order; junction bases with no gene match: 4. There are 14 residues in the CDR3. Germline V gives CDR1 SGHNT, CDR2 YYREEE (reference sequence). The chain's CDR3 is CASSLPLAGGEQYF. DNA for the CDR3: TGTGCCAGCAGCTTACCGCTAGCGGGGGGCGAGCAGTACTTC.

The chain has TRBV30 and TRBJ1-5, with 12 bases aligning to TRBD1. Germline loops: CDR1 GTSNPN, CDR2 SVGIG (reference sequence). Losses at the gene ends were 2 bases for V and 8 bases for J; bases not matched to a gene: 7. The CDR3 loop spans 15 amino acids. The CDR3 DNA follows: TGTGCCTGGAGTCTAGGGACAGGGGGCTTGGAGCCCCAGCATTTT. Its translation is CAWSLGTGGLEPQHF.

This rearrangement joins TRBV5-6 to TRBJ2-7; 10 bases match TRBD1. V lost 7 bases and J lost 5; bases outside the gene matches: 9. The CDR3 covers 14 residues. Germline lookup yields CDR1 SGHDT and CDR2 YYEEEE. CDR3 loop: CASETGQGFHEQYF. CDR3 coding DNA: TGTGCCAGCGAAACGGGACAGGGGTTCCACGAGCAGTACTTC.

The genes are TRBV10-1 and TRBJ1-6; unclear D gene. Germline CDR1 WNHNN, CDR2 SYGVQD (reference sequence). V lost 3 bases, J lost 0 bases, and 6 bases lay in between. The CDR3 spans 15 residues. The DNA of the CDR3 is TGCGCCAGCAGTGAAACTAGCTCCTATAATTCACCCCTCCACTTT. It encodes CASSETSSYNSPLHF.

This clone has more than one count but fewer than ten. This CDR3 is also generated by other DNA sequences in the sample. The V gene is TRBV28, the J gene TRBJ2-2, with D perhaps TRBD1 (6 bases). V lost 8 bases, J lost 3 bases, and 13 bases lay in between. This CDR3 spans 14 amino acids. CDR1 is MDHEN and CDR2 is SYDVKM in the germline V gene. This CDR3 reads CASGKGDHTGELFF. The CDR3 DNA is TGTGCCAGCGGGAAGGGGGATCACACCGGGGAGCTGTTTTTT.

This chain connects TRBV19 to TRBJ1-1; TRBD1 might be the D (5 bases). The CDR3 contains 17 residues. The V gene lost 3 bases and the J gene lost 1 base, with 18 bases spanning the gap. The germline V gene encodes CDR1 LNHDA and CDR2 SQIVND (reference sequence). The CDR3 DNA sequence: TGTGCCAGTAGTATCTGGCAGGGTTGGGCGGCGAACACTGAAGCTTTCTTT. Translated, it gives CASSIWQGWAANTEAFF.

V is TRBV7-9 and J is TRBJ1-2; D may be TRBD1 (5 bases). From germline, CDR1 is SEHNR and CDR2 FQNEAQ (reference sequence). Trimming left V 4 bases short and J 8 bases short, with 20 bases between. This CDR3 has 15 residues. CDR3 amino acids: CASSYPPGREVGYTF. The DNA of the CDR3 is TGTGCCAGCAGCTACCCTCCAGGCAGGGAGGTCGGCTACACCTTC.

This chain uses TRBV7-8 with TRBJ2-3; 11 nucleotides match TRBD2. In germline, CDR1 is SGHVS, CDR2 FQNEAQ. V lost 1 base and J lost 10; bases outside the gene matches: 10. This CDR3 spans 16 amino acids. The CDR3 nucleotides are TGTGCCAGCAGCTTAGTAGGGGCTAGCGGGGGGCCTGCGCAGTATTTT. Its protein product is CASSLVGASGGPAQYF.

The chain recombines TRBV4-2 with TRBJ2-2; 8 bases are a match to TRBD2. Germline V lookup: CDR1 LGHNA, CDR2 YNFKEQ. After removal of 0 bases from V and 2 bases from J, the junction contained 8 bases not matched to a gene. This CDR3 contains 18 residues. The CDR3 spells CASSQDPSGGLNTGELFF. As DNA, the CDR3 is TGTGCCAGCAGCCAAGATCCGAGCGGGGGCCTTAACACCGGGGAGCTGTTTTTT.

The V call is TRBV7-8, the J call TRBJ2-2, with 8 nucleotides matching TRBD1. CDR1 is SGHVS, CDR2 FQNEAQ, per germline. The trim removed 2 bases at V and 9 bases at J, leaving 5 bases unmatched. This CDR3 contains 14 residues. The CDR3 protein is CASSLQGAYRELFF. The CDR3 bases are TGTGCCAGCAGCTTACAGGGGGCATACCGGGAGCTGTTTTTT. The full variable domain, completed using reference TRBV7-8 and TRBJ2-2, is GAGVSQSPRYKVAKRGQDVALRCDPISGHVSLFWYQQALGQGPEFLTYFQNEAQLDKSGLPSDRFFAERPEGSVSTLKIQRTQQEDSAVYLCASSLQGAYRELFFGEGSRLTVL.

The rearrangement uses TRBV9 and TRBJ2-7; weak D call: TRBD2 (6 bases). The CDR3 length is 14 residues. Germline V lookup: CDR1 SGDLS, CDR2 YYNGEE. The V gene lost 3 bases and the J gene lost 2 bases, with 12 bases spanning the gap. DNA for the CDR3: TGTGCCAGCAGCGCCTCTTGGGGGGCCTACGAGCAGTACTTC. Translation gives CASSASWGAYEQYF.

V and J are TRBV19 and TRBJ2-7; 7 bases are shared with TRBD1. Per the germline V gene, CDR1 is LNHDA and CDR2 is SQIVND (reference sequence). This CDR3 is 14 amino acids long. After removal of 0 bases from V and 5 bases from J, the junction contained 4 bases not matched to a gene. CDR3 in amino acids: CASSIDRTGDEQYF. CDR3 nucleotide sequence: TGTGCCAGTAGTATAGATCGCACAGGGGACGAGCAGTACTTC.

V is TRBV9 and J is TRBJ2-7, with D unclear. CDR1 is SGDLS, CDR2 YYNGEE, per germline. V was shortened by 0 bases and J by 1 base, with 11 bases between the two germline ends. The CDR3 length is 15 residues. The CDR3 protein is CASSVEAAPSYEQYF. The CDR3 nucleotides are TGTGCCAGCAGCGTAGAGGCAGCGCCATCCTACGAGCAGTACTTC.

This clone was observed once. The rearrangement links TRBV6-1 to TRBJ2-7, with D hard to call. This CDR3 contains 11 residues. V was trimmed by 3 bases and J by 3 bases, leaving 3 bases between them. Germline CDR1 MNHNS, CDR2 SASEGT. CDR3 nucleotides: TGTGCCAGCAGTGAGGGCTACGAGCAGTACTTC. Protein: CASSEGYEQYF.

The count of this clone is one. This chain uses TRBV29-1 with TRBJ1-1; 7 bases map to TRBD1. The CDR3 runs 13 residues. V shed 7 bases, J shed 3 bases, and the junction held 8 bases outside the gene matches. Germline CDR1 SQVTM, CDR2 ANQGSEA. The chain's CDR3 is CSGRGTAYTEAFF. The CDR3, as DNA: TGCAGCGGGAGAGGGACAGCTTACACTGAAGCTTTCTTT.

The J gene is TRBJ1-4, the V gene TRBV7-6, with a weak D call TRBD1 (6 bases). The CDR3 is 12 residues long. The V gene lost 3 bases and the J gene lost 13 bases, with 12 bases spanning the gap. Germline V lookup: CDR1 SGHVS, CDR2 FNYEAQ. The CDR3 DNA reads TGTGCCAGCAGCTTGTTGGACAGTGGACTGTTTTTT. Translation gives CASSLLDSGLFF.

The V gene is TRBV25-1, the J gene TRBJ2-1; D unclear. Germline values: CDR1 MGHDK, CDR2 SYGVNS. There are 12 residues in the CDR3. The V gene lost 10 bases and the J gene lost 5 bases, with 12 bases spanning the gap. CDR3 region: CATSPIHNEQFF. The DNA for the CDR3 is TGTGCCACCTCTCCTATTCACAATGAGCAGTTCTTC.

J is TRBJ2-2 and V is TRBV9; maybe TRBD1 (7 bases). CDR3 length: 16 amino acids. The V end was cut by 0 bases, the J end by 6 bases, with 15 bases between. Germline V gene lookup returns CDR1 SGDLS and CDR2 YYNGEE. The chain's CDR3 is CASSVEAGGPAGELFF. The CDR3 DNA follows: TGTGCCAGCAGCGTAGAGGCAGGGGGGCCCGCCGGGGAGCTGTTTTTT.